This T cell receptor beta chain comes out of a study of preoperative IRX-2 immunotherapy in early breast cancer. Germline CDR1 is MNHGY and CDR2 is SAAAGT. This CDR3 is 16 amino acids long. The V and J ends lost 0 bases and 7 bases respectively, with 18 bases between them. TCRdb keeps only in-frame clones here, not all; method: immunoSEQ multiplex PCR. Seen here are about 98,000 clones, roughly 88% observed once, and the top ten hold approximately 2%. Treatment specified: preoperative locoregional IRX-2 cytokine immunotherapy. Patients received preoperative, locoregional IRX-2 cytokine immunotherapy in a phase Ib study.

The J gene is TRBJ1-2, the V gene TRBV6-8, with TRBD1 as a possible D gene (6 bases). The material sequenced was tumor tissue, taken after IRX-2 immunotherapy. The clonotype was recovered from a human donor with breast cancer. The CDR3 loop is CASSYSMGWEGGGYTF. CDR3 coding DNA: TGTGCCAGCAGTTACTCGATGGGGTGGGAAGGGGGTGGCTACACCTTC.